This TCR beta chain derives from a study of OX40 agonist ivuxolimab in advanced cancers. Across the study: Three patients had partial responses: one hepatocellular carcinoma, two cutaneous melanoma. Points from the study as a whole: Low clonal expansion, among the lowest seen, marked partial responders at 0.1-3.0 mg/kg.

Germline CDR1 reads SGHRS; CDR2 reads YFSETQ. The CDR3 runs 15 residues. Trimming pared 0 bases from V and 5 bases from J, leaving 14 bases between. Worth noting for this clone: The antigen is undetermined.

Sequencing used immunoSEQ multiplex PCR; TCRdb keeps in-frame clones, though not all of them. The sample includes about 76,000 clones, around 86% of them seen just once. The clonotype comes from an adult with an advanced solid tumor such as melanoma, head and neck, liver or kidney cancer. Sequencing was performed on CD4+ or CD8+ T cells sorted from blood, taken in a trial of the OX40 agonist ivuxolimab. The chain carries TRBV5-1 and TRBJ2-5; no clear D gene. The CDR3 sequence: CASSLGWAVGETQYF. The CDR3 region has the DNA TGCGCCAGCAGCTTGGGATGGGCAGTTGGCGAGACCCAGTACTTC.